The TCR beta chain under discussion was sequenced for a study of T cell repertoires in cytomegalovirus infection (dated 2019 in TCRdb). For the study in its entirety: Donor HLA type was relevant to the analysis, because carriage of CMV infection together with the matching HLA type was indicated by public TCR beta signatures.

The paper as a whole reports these results and caveats: Cumulative frequency of public TCR beta family members discriminated carriers of CMV infection plus the relevant HLA type in this cohort and an independent roughly 350-donor cohort. The ex vivo response was dominated by HLA-C-restricted CMV-specific TCR beta clonotypes, and the single most frequent clonotype in two of eight donors was supplied by these HLA-C-restricted clonotypes.

For this clonotype: The target of this receptor is not known. There are no base qualities to consult, and no much larger clone falls within one base.

The data were produced on an Illumina HiSeq 1500. The raw public data were reprocessed by TCRdb itself: fastp quality trimming at Q25, MiXCR clonotype calling, in-frame beta chains only. One record per CDR3 amino acid sequence lists the most common genes and DNA. This sample gives 400,000 or so distinct CDR3 sequences in total; 15% to 20% of them show up just once. The top ten constitute around 8.6% of the sample. The CDR3 runs 16 residues from the cysteine to the phenylalanine. Only the CDR3 portion is preserved as DNA: 48 bases, with reading frame beginning at the first base. Trimming accounts for 4 bases at V and 4 bases at J, while the number of junction bases matched to no gene is 9. CDR1 LGHNA and CDR2 YSLEER were looked up in the germline V gene.

This TCR was sampled from a human donor in good health (CMV status not recorded). Some clones in this sample may be carry-over from other donors' samples. This sequence uses TRBV4-3 and TRBJ2-7, with TRBD2 identical over 11 junction bases. The sequenced sample consisted of PBMCs. The CDR3 protein: CASSPEEGLADYEQYF. The nucleotide sequence reads as follows: TGCGCCAGCAGCCCGGAGGAGGGACTAGCGGATTACGAGCAGTACTTC.